This TCR beta chain was found in a study of T cell repertoires in cytomegalovirus infection (dated by TCRdb to between 2018 and 2020). Describing the broader study: Donor HLA type was relevant to the analysis, as public TCR beta signatures indicated carriage of CMV infection together with the matching HLA type. Summary of the overall study and its limitations: Carriers of CMV infection plus the relevant HLA type were discriminated by the cumulative frequency of public TCR beta family members in the study cohort and in an independent roughly 340-donor cohort. The ex vivo response was dominated by HLA-C-restricted CMV-specific TCR beta clonotypes, which also provided the single most frequent clonotype in two of eight donors.

Worth noting for this clonotype: The antigen it binds to is not known. Since a much larger clone is just one base distant, this may be a read error.

The CDR3, from cysteine to phenylalanine, totals 11 residues. CDR3 DNA is the only sequence kept; it has 33 bases, read in frame from the first base. V is pared back by 8 bases and J by 5 bases, with 9 bases lying between the germline termini. Sequencing used an Illumina HiSeq 1500. TCRdb took the public reads, trimmed them with fastp at Q25, ran MiXCR for clone calling and kept in-frame beta chains. Each entry merges the rows of one CDR3 protein and shows their most common DNA and genes. For this sample there are about 230,000 distinct CDR3 sequences; about 20% appear just once. In total, the top ten clones hold over 15% of the sample.

The sequence came from a human donor in good health (CMV status not recorded). Some clones in this sample may be carry-over from other donors' samples. Sequencing was carried out using CD8+ T cells from PBMCs. The chain is encoded by TRBV12-3 or TRBV12-4 joined to TRBJ1-2, with the D gene not clear enough to name. In nucleotides, the sequence is TGTGCCAGCGGTACCTATTATGGCTACACCTTC. This gives the protein CASGTYYGYTF.